Listed here is a single TCR beta chain. As yet, its antigen is unknown. Relative to the germline gene, one junction end is altered; a read error may explain this. The source of the sample is a study of T cells after yellow fever vaccination. It was through 5'RACE template switching that TCR cDNA was made, with a universal primer site and UMIs added. TCRdb analysed the 5' RACE reads with MiXCR anew, one entry per CDR3 protein. The data show a few hundred thousand distinct CDR3 sequences, approximately 6.8% seen once. The CDR3 contains 17 residues. Germline V gives CDR1 SGHDT, CDR2 YYEEEE. Broader study findings: Repertoires sorted by FACS could include abundant clonotypes that are contaminants from the bulk population. Once the booster was given, most primary-vaccination clones reappeared, at about 96% for CD4 and 88% for CD8. Secondary responses were weaker yet peaked faster, day 5 versus 15.

This clonotype was obtained from a man in his thirties or forties who received the YFV17D yellow fever vaccine. The sequencing used CD4+ T cells sorted from PBMCs, collected on the day of the yellow fever booster vaccination. The chain links TRBV5-6 to TRBJ2-1; D could derive from TRBD1 or TRBD2 (6 bases each). The CDR3 here is CAISLPFRGRRYNEQFF. The CDR3 DNA sequence: TGTGCCATCAGCCTCCCCTTCCGGGGGCGCCGATACAATGAGCAGTTCTTC. Full variable domain (rest looked up from reference TRBV5-6 and TRBJ2-1): DAGVTQSPTHLIKTRGQQVTLRCSPKSGHDTVSWYQQALGQGPQFIFQYYEEEERQRGNFPDRFSGHQFPNYSSELNVNALLLGDSALYLCAISLPFRGRRYNEQFFGPGTRLTVL.